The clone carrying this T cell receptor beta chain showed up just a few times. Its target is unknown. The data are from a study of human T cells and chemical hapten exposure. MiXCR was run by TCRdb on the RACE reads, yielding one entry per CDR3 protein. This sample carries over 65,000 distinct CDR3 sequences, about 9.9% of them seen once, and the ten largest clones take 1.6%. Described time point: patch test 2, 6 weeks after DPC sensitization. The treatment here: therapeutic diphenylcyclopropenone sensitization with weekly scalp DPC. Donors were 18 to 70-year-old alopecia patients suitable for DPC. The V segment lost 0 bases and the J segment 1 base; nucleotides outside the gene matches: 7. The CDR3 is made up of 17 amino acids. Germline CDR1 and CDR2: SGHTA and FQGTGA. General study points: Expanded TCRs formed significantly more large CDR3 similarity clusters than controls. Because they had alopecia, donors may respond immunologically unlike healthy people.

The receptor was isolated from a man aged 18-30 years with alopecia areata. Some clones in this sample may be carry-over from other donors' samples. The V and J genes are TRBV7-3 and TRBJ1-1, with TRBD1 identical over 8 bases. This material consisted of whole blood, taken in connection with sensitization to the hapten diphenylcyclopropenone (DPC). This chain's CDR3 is CASSLTLLGQGNTEAFF. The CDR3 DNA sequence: TGTGCCAGCAGCTTAACCCTACTAGGACAGGGGAACACTGAAGCTTTCTTT.